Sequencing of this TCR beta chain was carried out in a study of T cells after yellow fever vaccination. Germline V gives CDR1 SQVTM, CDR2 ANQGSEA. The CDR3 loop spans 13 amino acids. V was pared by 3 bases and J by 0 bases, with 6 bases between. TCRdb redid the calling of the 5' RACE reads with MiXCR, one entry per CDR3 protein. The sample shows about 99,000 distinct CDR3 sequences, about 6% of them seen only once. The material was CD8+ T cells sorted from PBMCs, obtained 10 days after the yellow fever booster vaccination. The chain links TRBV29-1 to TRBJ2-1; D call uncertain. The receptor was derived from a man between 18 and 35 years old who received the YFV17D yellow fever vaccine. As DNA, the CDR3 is TGCAGCGTTGAGCAGAGCTCCTACAATGAGCAGTTCTTC. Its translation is CSVEQSSYNEQFF.